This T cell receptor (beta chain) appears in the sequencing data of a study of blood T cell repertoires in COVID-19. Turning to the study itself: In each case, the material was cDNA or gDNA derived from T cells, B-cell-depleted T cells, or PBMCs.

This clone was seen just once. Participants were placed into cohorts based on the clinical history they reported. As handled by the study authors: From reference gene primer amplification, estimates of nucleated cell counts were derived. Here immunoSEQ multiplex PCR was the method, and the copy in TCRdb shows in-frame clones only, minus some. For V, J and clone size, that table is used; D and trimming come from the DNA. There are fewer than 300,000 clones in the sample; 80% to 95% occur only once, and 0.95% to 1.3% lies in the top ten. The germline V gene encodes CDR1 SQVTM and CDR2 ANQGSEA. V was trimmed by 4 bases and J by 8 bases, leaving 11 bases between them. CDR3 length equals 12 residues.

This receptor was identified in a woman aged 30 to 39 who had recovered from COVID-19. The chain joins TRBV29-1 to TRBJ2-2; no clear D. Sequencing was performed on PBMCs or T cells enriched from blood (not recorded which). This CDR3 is CSVAVSSGELFF. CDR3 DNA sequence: TGCAGCGTTGCTGTCAGTTCTGGGGAGCTGTTTTTT.